Each of the 10 T cell receptor beta chains below was sequenced from the same sample in a study of CD8+ T cells in alopecia areata. RNA extraction was followed by reverse transcription into cDNA, which acted as the sequencing template. Sequenced by immunoSEQ multiplex PCR; TCRdb stores in-frame clones only, minus some. This sample has 120,000 to 150,000 clones; 62% occur once, and the top ten carry 36%. The sequenced sample was CD8+ T cells sorted from blood. The receptor set was obtained from a human donor in good health.

The chain combines TRBV29-1 with TRBJ1-5; the match to TRBD1 covers 8 bases. Unmatched junction bases numbered 4, after V lost 4 bases and J lost 5 bases. The germline CDR1 and CDR2 sequences are SQVTM and ANQGSEA. CDR3 size: 13 residues. The chain's CDR3 is CSVAPGQDQPQHF. The CDR3 DNA is TGCAGCGTTGCCCCGGGACAGGATCAGCCCCAGCATTTT.

The chain carries TRBV9 and TRBJ2-3, with 10 bases identical to TRBD1. The CDR3 length is 17 residues. V trimming: 3 bases; J trimming: 0 bases; junction bases outside the gene matches: 7. Germline assignment: CDR1 SGDLS and CDR2 YYNGEE. The CDR3, as DNA: TGTGCCAGCAGCGAAAGAGGACAGGGGGTTAGCACAGATACGCAGTATTTT. Protein product: CASSERGQGVSTDTQYF.

This clone turned up a few times. J is TRBJ1-2 and V is TRBV27; weak D call: TRBD1 (6 bases). V lost 4 bases and J 2 bases, leaving 11 bases between the germline ends. The CDR3 consists of 14 residues. Looked up from germline, CDR1 is MNHEY and CDR2 is SMNVEV (reference sequence). The CDR3, as DNA: TGTGCCAGCAGTTCAGGGGTCGGGAACTATGGCTACACCTTC. This translates into CASSSGVGNYGYTF.

The V call is TRBV18, the J call TRBJ2-6; D gene unclear. The germline gives CDR1 KGHSH, CDR2 LQKENI. Trimming shortened V by 4 bases and J by 0 bases, and 7 bases separated the two germline ends. The length of the CDR3 is 15 residues. This CDR3 is CASSLGDSGANVLTF. CDR3 DNA sequence: TGTGCCAGCTCACTAGGTGACTCTGGGGCCAACGTCCTGACTTTC.

The chain couples TRBV9 to TRBJ1-5; no clear D gene. This CDR3 contains 14 residues. The V gene's germline CDR1 is SGDLS and CDR2 YYNGEE. V lost 0 bases to trimming and J lost 5 bases, with 9 bases between them. The CDR3 is CASSVAGWDQPQHF. In nucleotides, the CDR3 is TGTGCCAGCAGCGTAGCTGGGTGGGATCAGCCCCAGCATTTT.

In DNA form, the CDR3 reads TGTGCCAGCAGTTTGGTGCGGTCTGATGGCTACACCTTC. Protein: CASSLVRSDGYTF. The genes are TRBV28 and TRBJ1-2; D is unclear. The CDR3 extends over 13 amino acids. CDR1 is MDHEN and CDR2 is SYDVKM in the germline V gene. Trimming took 3 bases from V and 6 from J, leaving 11 bases between them.

The chain carries TRBV2 and TRBJ1-2; a possible D gene is TRBD1 (5 bases). This CDR3 comprises 11 residues. The V gene's germline CDR1 is SNHLY and CDR2 FYNNEI. Between the trimmed V and J ends, which lost 4 bases and 6 bases, there was a span of 6 bases. The CDR3 nucleotides read TGTGCCAGCAGTGGGGGCGATGGCTACACCTTC. The encoded protein is CASSGGDGYTF.

There are a few counts of this clone. The chain joins TRBV10-3 to TRBJ2-7; 8 bases match TRBD1. V lost 10 bases to trimming and J lost 4 bases; unmatched junction nucleotides: 6. There are 12 residues in the CDR3. The germline CDR1 and CDR2 sequences are ENHRY and SYGVKD. The CDR3 nucleotides are TGTGCCACCGGGACAGGCTCTTACGAGCAGTACTTC. Translation gives CATGTGSYEQYF.

The rearrangement uses TRBV25-1 and TRBJ2-1; D unresolved. Germline CDR1 reads MGHDK; CDR2 reads SYGVNS. Trimming pared 0 bases from V and 7 bases from J, leaving 4 bases between. This CDR3 contains 12 residues. The chain's CDR3 is CASSEYGNEQFF. DNA of the CDR3: TGTGCCAGCAGTGAATACGGGAATGAGCAGTTCTTC. The whole variable domain, filled in from reference TRBV25-1 and TRBJ2-1, reads EADIYQTPRYLVIGTGKKITLECSQTMGHDKMYWYQQDPGMELHLIHYSYGVNSTEKGDLSSESTVSRIRTEHFPLTLESARPSHTSQYLCASSEYGNEQFFGPGTRLTVL.

The J gene is TRBJ1-2, the V gene TRBV5-4, with 7 bases lining up with TRBD1. The CDR3 sequence is 16 residues long. The V gene's germline CDR1 is SGHNT and CDR2 YYREEE (reference sequence). The V segment lost 3 bases and the J segment 4 bases; nucleotides outside the gene matches: 12. CDR3 in amino acids: CASSSPDRLPFYGYTF. CDR3 DNA sequence: TGTGCCAGCAGCTCACCGGACAGGTTACCCTTCTATGGCTACACCTTC.